A selection of T cell receptor beta chains follows, all from one sample in a study of blood T cell repertoires in COVID-19. The repertoire was sequenced with immunoSEQ multiplex PCR; TCRdb's copy has only in-frame clones and lacks some. The sample consists of fewer than 60,000 clones, more than 75% of them appearing once. The sequenced sample consisted of peripheral blood. These TCRs come from a human donor in a cohort sampled during active COVID-19. CDR3s include the opening cysteine and the closing phenylalanine or tryptophan.

>TRBV5-4|TRBJ2-6
CASSLDRANVLTF
>TRBV5-6|TRBJ2-7
CASSFAGEITYEQYF
>TRBV6-5|TRBJ2-7
CASSHPSGSSYEQYF
>TRBV23-1|TRBJ2-7
CASSLPGGSCEQYF
>TRBV20-1|TRBJ1-2
CSASEGGYYGYTF
>TRBV19|TRBJ1-5
CASQGQGAPQPQHF
>TRBV5-6|TRBJ1-2
CASSTGALPGYTF
>TRBV10-3|TRBJ2-5
CAIRGLGQETQYF
>TRBV18|TRBJ2-1
CASSESGTGGDEQFF
>TRBV19|TRBJ1-5
CASSKGRGGNQPQHF
>TRBV15|TRBJ1-1
CATSRSFQGDAFF
>TRBV24-1|TRBJ2-5
CATSERGETQYF
>TRBV4-2|TRBJ2-7
CASSQEGTSSPQYF
>TRBV25-1|TRBJ1-5
CASSSGGVSQPQHF
>TRBV10-3|TRBJ2-7
CAISVQGANEQYF
>TRBV7-3|TRBJ2-6
CASSSRGTAYGSGANVLTF
>TRBV6-5|TRBJ2-3
CASRRTGYADTQYF
>TRBV19|TRBJ1-5
CASRTGGEGNQPQHF
>TRBV7-3|TRBJ2-2
CASSVAENTGELFF
>TRBV6-5|TRBJ2-7
CASSYGAGVQYF
>TRBV10-1|TRBJ2-7
CASSAGTGGTYEQYF
>TRBV11-3|TRBJ1-2
CASSFSQHYGYTF
>TRBV6-4|TRBJ1-1
CASRSTGNTEAFF
>TRBV20-1|TRBJ2-7
CSAQGSEQYF
>TRBV20-1|TRBJ1-2
CSASRTTGYTF
>TRBV4-1|TRBJ2-2
CASSSRETSQGAGELFF
>TRBV4-1|TRBJ1-2
CASSRPTGDYGYTF
>TRBV19|TRBJ2-5
CASSDRDRGQETQYF
>TRBV5-1|TRBJ2-7
CASSLGGLAGIYEQYF
>TRBV4-2|TRBJ1-1
CASSQQQGADTEAFF
>TRBV12-3/TRBV12-4|TRBJ1-1
CASSRVSNTEAFF
>TRBV7-2|TRBJ1-2
CASSPTRRGYTF
>TRBV7-8|TRBJ1-4
CASEAGLSTNEKLFF
>TRBV15|TRBJ2-1
CATSSSSGRNLNEQFF
>TRBV19|TRBJ1-1
CASIGTLNTEAFF
>TRBV19|TRBJ2-7
CASSIGGSTYEQYF
>TRBV9|TRBJ1-6
CASSQGTGETPLHF
>TRBV4-2|TRBJ2-5
CASSQVRGPEETQYF
>TRBV19|TRBJ1-4
CASSLYRATNEKLFF
>TRBV10-3|TRBJ2-7
CATRRDRDLSEQYF
>TRBV6-4|TRBJ1-1
CASSDSSLNTEAFF
>TRBV4-1|TRBJ2-3
CASSQGEGADTQYF
>TRBV5-8|TRBJ1-2
CASEEGKYGYTF
>TRBV4-1|TRBJ2-7
CASSQNPRRPGSYEQYF
>TRBV12-3/TRBV12-4|TRBJ2-2
CASGTRITGELFF
>TRBV12-3/TRBV12-4|TRBJ1-1
CASSLLPTEAFF
>TRBV27|TRBJ2-5
CASSPRDRAETQYF
>TRBV5-1|TRBJ2-3
CASSLAPSGSRADTQYF
>TRBV7-2|TRBJ2-3
CASSFTGTSVSTDTQYF
>TRBV13|TRBJ2-7
CASKRTGSVEQYF
>TRBV5-8|TRBJ2-1
CASSFFYYNEQFF